This TCR beta chain emerged from a study of cytomegalovirus exposure and HLA in healthy donors. General observations from the study: Earlier analysis looked at TCR beta V segments, and most were productive about 90% or about 30% of the time. 87-base-pair reads could not separate some V segments, including TRBV6-2 and TRBV6-3.

Researchers ran the PCR with 60 Vbeta and 13 Jbeta primers. Some clones are missing from TCRdb's copy, which holds only in-frame ones; the method was immunoSEQ multiplex PCR. The sample has approximately 130,000 clones, around 78% seen once. This clone was seen only once. What it binds is unknown. The CDR3 spans 18 residues. The germline V gene has CDR1 SGDLS and CDR2 YYNGEE. V was shortened by 0 bases and J by 1 base, with 14 bases between the two germline ends. Healthy bone marrow donors made up the donors. The receptor's source is a woman aged 45-59 years in good health and CMV-seronegative. The chain is built from TRBV9 and TRBJ2-6, with a possible D match to TRBD1 (7 bases). The sequenced sample consisted of PBMCs. CDR3 DNA sequence: TGTGCCAGCAGCGTAGAAGGCAGGGGGGTTTCTGGGGCCAACGTCCTGACTTTC. It translates to CASSVEGRGVSGANVLTF.